Following are 24 T cell receptor beta chains from one sample sequenced in a study of T cell repertoires in cytomegalovirus infection. MiXCR was run by TCRdb on the reads, yielding one entry per CDR3 protein. The data hold approximately 110,000 distinct CDR3 sequences, with roughly two fifths observed a single time. These TCRs are of unknown antigen specificity. This sample comprised CD8+ T cells from cultured PBMCs, obtained from culture after CMV antigen stimulation. The receptors originated from a human donor in good health (CMV status not recorded). Some clones in this sample may be carry-over from other donors' samples.

This clonotype was found many times. This clone may be a read error of a much larger clone one base away. The chain employs TRBV27 and TRBJ1-1; no clear D gene. V dropped 2 bases and J dropped 1 base, with 5 bases sitting between them. Germline values: CDR1 MNHEY, CDR2 SMNVEV (reference sequence). The CDR3 is made up of 13 amino acids. Here the CDR3 reads CASSLIPNTEAFF. The CDR3 DNA follows: TGTGCCAGCAGTTTAATCCCGAACACTGAAGCTTTCTTT.

The table lists this clonotype with a few counts. The rearrangement joins TRBV7-2 to TRBJ2-5; D is unresolved. The CDR3 is made up of 16 amino acids. Germline V lookup: CDR1 SGHTA, CDR2 FQGNSA. The germline V and J ends were trimmed by 2 bases and 0 bases, with 13 bases remaining between them. The CDR3 DNA reads as TGTGCCAGCAGCTTAAGGAGAAACTTGTACCAAGAGACCCAGTACTTC. Protein: CASSLRRNLYQETQYF.

J is TRBJ1-6 and V is TRBV4-1, with a possible D match to TRBD1 (5 bases). There are 18 residues in the CDR3. V lost 0 bases and J lost 7, with 19 bases in between. The germline gives CDR1 MGHRA, CDR2 YSYEKL. CDR3: CASSQDPEGLALNSPLHF. The CDR3 coding sequence is TGCGCCAGCAGCCAAGATCCGGAGGGGCTTGCCCTCAATTCACCCCTCCACTTT.

The chain combines TRBV6-5 with TRBJ1-1; D unclear. Looked up from germline, CDR1 is MNHEY and CDR2 is SVGAGI. The CDR3 has 14 residues. The germline V and J ends were trimmed by 2 bases and 4 bases, with 11 bases remaining between them. DNA of the CDR3: TGTGCCAGCAGTTACGACGAGGGAAGCACTGAAGCTTTCTTT. Amino acid sequence: CASSYDEGSTEAFF.

The chain uses TRBV24-1 and TRBJ2-1; 8 positions match TRBD1. There are 15 residues in the CDR3. Germline loops: CDR1 KGHDR, CDR2 SFDVKD. After removal of 3 bases from V and 7 bases from J, the junction contained 7 bases not matched to a gene. The CDR3 DNA reads TGTGCCACCAGTGATGCCCGGGACAGGACGAATGAGCAGTTCTTC. It is translated as CATSDARDRTNEQFF.

This clonotype was seen many times. This rearrangement joins TRBV7-6 to TRBJ2-2; 8 bases agree with TRBD1. CDR1 and CDR2 from the germline V gene are SGHVS and FNYEAQ. V was pared by 3 bases and J by 6 bases, with 6 bases of the junction left unmatched. The CDR3 extends over 15 amino acids. The CDR3 DNA reads TGTGCCAGCAGCTTCCCAGGGGGCAAGGCCGGGGAGCTGTTTTTT. This translates into CASSFPGGKAGELFF.

This rearrangement joins TRBV6-6 to TRBJ2-5; no reliable D call. Trimming left V 2 bases short and J 5 bases short, with 3 bases between. Looked up from germline, CDR1 is MNHNY and CDR2 is SVGAGI (reference sequence). This CDR3 has 11 residues. The CDR3 here is CASSYTETQYF. Here the CDR3 DNA reads TGTGCCAGCAGTTACACGGAGACCCAGTACTTC.

V and J are TRBV28 and TRBJ1-4, with D unclear. Germline V gene lookup returns CDR1 MDHEN and CDR2 SYDVKM. V gave up 2 bases and J gave up 4 bases, with 8 bases separating them. The CDR3 covers 14 residues. The CDR3 reads CASSLVPGNEKLFF. The CDR3 DNA reads as TGTGCCAGCAGTTTAGTGCCGGGTAATGAAAAACTGTTTTTT.

This clonotype has at least ten counts. CDR3 loop: CASSLARLARVGDNEQFF. CDR3 DNA: TGTGCCAGCAGCTTAGCCAGATTAGCCAGGGTAGGGGACAATGAGCAGTTCTTC. The rearrangement joins TRBV7-2 to TRBJ2-1; D possibly corresponds to TRBD1 (5 bases). Between the trimmed V and J ends, which lost 0 bases and 5 bases, there was a span of 20 bases. The length of the CDR3 is 18 residues. The germline V gene encodes CDR1 SGHTA and CDR2 FQGNSA.

This sequence joins TRBV11-2 and TRBJ2-7, with D perhaps TRBD1 or TRBD2 (6 bases each). V lost 5 bases, J lost 4 bases, and 18 bases lay in between. The CDR3 spans 15 residues. Germline V CDR1 and CDR2: SGHAT, FQNNGV. The CDR3 spells CASSPIWGALYEQYF. DNA of the CDR3: TGTGCCAGCAGCCCGATTTGGGGGGCGCTTTACGAGCAGTACTTC.

The chain links TRBV2 to TRBJ2-1; the D gene could be TRBD1 or TRBD2 (6 bases each). Deletions cut 11 bases from V and 7 bases from J, with 12 bases between. The CDR3 loop spans 11 amino acids. Germline values: CDR1 SNHLY, CDR2 FYNNEI. The CDR3 is CASQGGNEQFF. The CDR3 region has the DNA TGTGCCTCCCAAGGGGGGAATGAGCAGTTCTTC.

In this sample, this clonotype turned up many times. V and J are TRBV7-2 and TRBJ2-3, with 7 bases fitting TRBD2. Germline loops: CDR1 SGHTA, CDR2 FQGNSA. V gave up 5 bases and J gave up 3 bases; unmatched junction bases: 11. This CDR3 has 16 residues. DNA of the CDR3: TGTGCCAGCAGCCCCCTGGGGGGGGGACTTACAGATACGCAGTATTTT. This gives the protein CASSPLGGGLTDTQYF.

V gene TRBV5-4 combines with J gene TRBJ2-1, with 10 bases identical to TRBD2. CDR3 length: 15 amino acids. Germline V gives CDR1 SGHNT, CDR2 YYREEE (reference sequence). V was clipped by 4 bases and J by 2 bases; unmatched bases: 3. CDR3 region: CASSISGGPYNEQFF. The CDR3 DNA reads as TGTGCCAGCAGCATTAGCGGGGGGCCCTACAATGAGCAGTTCTTC.

The chain carries TRBV12-3 or TRBV12-4 and TRBJ1-5; D remains ambiguous. The V and J ends lost 4 bases and 7 bases respectively, with 11 bases between them. The CDR3 sequence is 13 residues long. The CDR3, as DNA: TGTGCCAGCAGTTACCCCGGCATGCAGCCCCAGCATTTT. Translated: CASSYPGMQPQHF.

This clonotype was seen more than once but under ten times. The chain employs TRBV5-4 and TRBJ2-5; D not resolved. V was shortened by 0 bases and J by 5 bases, with 11 bases between the two germline ends. CDR1 is SGHNT and CDR2 is YYREEE in the germline V gene (reference sequence). This CDR3 region has 14 residues. The CDR3 sequence is CASSLGLVIETQYF. CDR3 coding DNA: TGTGCCAGCAGCTTGGGGCTCGTGATTGAGACCCAGTACTTC. The variable domain in full, completed from reference TRBV5-4 and TRBJ2-5, reads ETGVTQSPTHLIKTRGQQVTLRCSSQSGHNTVSWYQQALGQGPQFIFQYYREEENGRGNFPPRFSGLQFPNYSSELNVNALELDDSALYLCASSLGLVIETQYFGPGTRLLVL.

This chain links TRBV27 with TRBJ2-1; D is perhaps TRBD2 (6 bases). This CDR3 is 12 amino acids long. Trimming took off 4 bases at V and 7 bases at J, with 8 bases between the two ends. CDR1 and CDR2 from the germline V gene are MNHEY and SMNVEV (reference sequence). For the CDR3, the DNA is TGTGCCAGCAGTTCAGGACTAAATGAGCAGTTCTTC. Residues: CASSSGLNEQFF.

This chain joins TRBV12-3 or TRBV12-4 and TRBJ1-1; the D gene is possibly TRBD1 (6 bases). The V end lost 5 bases, the J end lost 4 bases, and 11 bases lay between the germline ends. CDR3 length equals 13 residues. The CDR3 DNA follows: TGTGCCAGCAGTACCGGACAGCTCACTGAAGCTTTCTTT. As protein: CASSTGQLTEAFF.

This clonotype has more than one count but fewer than ten. CDR3 sequence: CASSWSGRFFGYTF. In nucleotides, the CDR3 is TGTGCCAGCAGTTGGTCAGGGAGATTCTTTGGCTACACCTTC. This chain links TRBV12-3 or TRBV12-4 with TRBJ1-2, with a tentative D call TRBD1 (5 bases). The CDR3 spans 14 residues. With 4 bases removed from V and 7 bases from J, the gap between germline ends came to 16 bases.

The chain joins TRBV7-3 to TRBJ2-1; D not resolved. From germline, CDR1 is SGHTA and CDR2 FQGTGA. The CDR3 sequence is 13 residues long. V was shortened by 5 bases and J by 7 bases, with 12 bases between the two germline ends. The CDR3 bases are TGTGCCAGCAGCCACGGTCAGGATAATGAGCAGTTCTTC. Translating it yields CASSHGQDNEQFF.

The gene calls are TRBV10-3 and TRBJ1-1, with 9 positions matching TRBD1. Germline V gene lookup returns CDR1 ENHRY and CDR2 SYGVKD. The CDR3 spans 17 residues. The V and J ends lost 2 bases and 1 base, in that order; junction bases with no gene match: 8. Written as DNA, the CDR3 is TGTGCCATCAGTGAGCCGGGACAGGGAGGGTGGAACACTGAAGCTTTCTTT. Translated, it gives CAISEPGQGGWNTEAFF.

This clonotype was counted ten times or more. The chain's CDR3 is CASTRRSYTEAFF. The CDR3 coding sequence is TGTGCCAGCACCCGAAGGTCCTACACTGAAGCTTTCTTT. This chain uses TRBV12-3 or TRBV12-4 with TRBJ1-1; D unresolved. V lost 7 bases, J lost 3 bases, and 12 bases lay in between. The CDR3 totals 13 residues.

The sample holds a few counts of this clonotype. The chain recombines TRBV4-1 with TRBJ1-2; 12 nucleotides match TRBD1. Germline V gene sequence: CDR1 MGHRA, CDR2 YSYEKL. The CDR3 has 16 amino acids. With V trimmed by 4 bases and J by 7 bases, 10 bases remained unmatched. CDR3 loop: CASSPQTGQGAFGYTF. CDR3 DNA sequence: TGCGCCAGCAGCCCCCAGACGGGACAGGGGGCTTTTGGCTACACCTTC.

The chain uses TRBV11-3 and TRBJ1-3; no clear D gene. Looked up from germline, CDR1 is SGHNT and CDR2 is YENEEA. This CDR3 has 12 residues. V shed 6 bases and J shed 2 bases, with 5 bases lying between them. The CDR3 is CASSGAGNTIYF. CDR3 DNA: TGTGCCAGCAGTGGAGCTGGAAACACCATATATTTT.

This clonotype was observed a few times. The rearrangement links TRBV7-4 to TRBJ2-3; D is undetermined. The V gene lost 4 bases and the J gene lost 0 bases, with 8 bases spanning the gap. The CDR3 extends over 14 amino acids. Germline V lookup: CDR1 SGHVT, CDR2 SQSDAQ. CDR3 coding DNA: TGTGCCAGCAGCTCTACGGCAAGCACAGATACGCAGTATTTT. Amino acids: CASSSTASTDTQYF.